This TCR beta chain was recorded in a study of Ad26.COV2.S vaccination and SARS-CoV-2 variants. General study results and limits: Vaccine and placebo groups showed comparable non-spike TCR breadth. Placebo recipients showed lower spike-specific TCR breadth than vaccinees.

Treatment meaning: about 20 received Ad26.COV2.S at low or high dose, single or two shots; roughly 5 received placebo; per-sample allocation not given. Sampling was done on day 63 after the first vaccine or placebo injection. Comment on this clone: Its matching antigen is unknown.

The length of the CDR3 is 16 residues. In germline, CDR1 is LGHNA, CDR2 YSLEER. Trimming stripped 2 bases from V and 2 bases from J, with 14 bases between. The repertoire was sequenced with immunoSEQ multiplex PCR; TCRdb's copy has only in-frame clones and lacks some. Here the sample spans roughly 300,000 clones, 70% to 90% being singletons. The receptor was isolated from a person between 18 and 59 years old who received the Ad26.COV2.S COVID-19 vaccine or a placebo. V and J are TRBV4-3 and TRBJ2-3; TRBD2 might be the D (6 bases). The sequences come from peripheral blood, collected in a trial of Ad26.COV2.S vaccine versus placebo. The CDR3 bases are TGCGCCAGCAGCCAACGGATCCGGGACTTCACAGATACGCAGTATTTT. It encodes CASSQRIRDFTDTQYF.